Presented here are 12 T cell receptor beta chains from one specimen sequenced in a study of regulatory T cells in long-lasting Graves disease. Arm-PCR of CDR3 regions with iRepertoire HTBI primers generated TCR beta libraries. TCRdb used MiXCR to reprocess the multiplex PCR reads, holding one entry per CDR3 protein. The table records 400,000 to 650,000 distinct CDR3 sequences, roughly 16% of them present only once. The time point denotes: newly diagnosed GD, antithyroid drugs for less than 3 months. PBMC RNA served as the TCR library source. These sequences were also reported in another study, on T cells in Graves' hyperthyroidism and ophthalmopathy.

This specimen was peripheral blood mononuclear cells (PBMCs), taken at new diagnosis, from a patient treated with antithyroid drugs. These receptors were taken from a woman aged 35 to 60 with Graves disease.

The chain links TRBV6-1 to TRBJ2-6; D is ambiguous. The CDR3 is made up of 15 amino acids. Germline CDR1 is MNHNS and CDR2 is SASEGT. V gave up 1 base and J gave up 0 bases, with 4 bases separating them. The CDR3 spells CASSEVVSGANVLTF. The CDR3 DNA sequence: TGTGCCAGCAGTGAAGTAGTCTCTGGGGCCAACGTCCTGACTTTC.

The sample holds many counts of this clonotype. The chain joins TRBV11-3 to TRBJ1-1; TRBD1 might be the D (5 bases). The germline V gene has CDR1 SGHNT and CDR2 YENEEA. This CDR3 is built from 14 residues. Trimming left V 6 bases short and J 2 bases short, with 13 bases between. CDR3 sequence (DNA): TGTGCCAGCAGTAAGGGGACGGATAACACTGAAGCTTTCTTT. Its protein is CASSKGTDNTEAFF.

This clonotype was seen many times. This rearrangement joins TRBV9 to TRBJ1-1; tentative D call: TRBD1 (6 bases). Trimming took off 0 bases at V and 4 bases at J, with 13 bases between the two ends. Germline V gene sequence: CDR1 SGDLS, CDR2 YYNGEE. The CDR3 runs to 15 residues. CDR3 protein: CASSVATGGVTEAFF. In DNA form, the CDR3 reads TGTGCCAGCAGCGTAGCTACTGGGGGCGTCACTGAAGCTTTCTTT. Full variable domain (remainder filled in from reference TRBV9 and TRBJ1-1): DSGVTQTPKHLITATGQRVTLRCSPRSGDLSVYWYQQSLDQGLQFLIQYYNGEERAKGNILERFSAQQFPDLHSELNLSSLELGDSALYFCASSVATGGVTEAFFGQGTRLTVV.

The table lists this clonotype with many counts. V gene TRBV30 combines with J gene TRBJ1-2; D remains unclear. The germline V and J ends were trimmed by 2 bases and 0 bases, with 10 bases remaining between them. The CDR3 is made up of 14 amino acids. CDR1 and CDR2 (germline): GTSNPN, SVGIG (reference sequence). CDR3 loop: CAWSRGGANYGYTF. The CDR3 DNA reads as TGTGCCTGGAGTAGAGGAGGAGCTAACTATGGCTACACCTTC.

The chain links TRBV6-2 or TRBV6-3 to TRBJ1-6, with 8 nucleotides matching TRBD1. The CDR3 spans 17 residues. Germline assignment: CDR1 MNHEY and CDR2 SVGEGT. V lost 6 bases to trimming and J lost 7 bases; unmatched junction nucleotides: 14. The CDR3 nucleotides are TGTGCCAGCAGCCAACCCCCCGGGACAGGAACAAATTCACCCCTCCACTTT. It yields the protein CASSQPPGTGTNSPLHF.

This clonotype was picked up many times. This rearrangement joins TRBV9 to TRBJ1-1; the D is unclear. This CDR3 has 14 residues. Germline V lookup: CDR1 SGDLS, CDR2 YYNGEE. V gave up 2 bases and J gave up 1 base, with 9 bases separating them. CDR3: CASSVSLTNTEAFF. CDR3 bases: TGTGCCAGCAGCGTCTCCCTGACGAACACTGAAGCTTTCTTT. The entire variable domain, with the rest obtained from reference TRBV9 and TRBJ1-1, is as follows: DSGVTQTPKHLITATGQRVTLRCSPRSGDLSVYWYQQSLDQGLQFLIQYYNGEERAKGNILERFSAQQFPDLHSELNLSSLELGDSALYFCASSVSLTNTEAFFGQGTRLTVV.

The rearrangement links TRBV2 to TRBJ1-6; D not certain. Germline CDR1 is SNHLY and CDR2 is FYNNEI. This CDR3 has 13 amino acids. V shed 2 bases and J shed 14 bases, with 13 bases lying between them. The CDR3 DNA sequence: TGTGCCAGCAGTGAACTGGAGCGAGCGGCCCTCCACTTT. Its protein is CASSELERAALHF.

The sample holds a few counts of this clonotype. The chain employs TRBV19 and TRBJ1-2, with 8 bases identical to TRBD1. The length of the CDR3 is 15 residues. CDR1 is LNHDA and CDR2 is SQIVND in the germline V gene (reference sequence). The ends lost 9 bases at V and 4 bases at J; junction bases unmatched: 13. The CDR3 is CASKRGTGGPYGYTF. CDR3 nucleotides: TGTGCCAGCAAAAGGGGGACAGGAGGGCCCTATGGCTACACCTTC.

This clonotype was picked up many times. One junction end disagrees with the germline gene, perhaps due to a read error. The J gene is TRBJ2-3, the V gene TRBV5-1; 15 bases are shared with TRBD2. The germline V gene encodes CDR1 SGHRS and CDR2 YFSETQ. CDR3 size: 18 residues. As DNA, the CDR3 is TGTGCCAGCAGTTTAGAAGGACTAGCGGGGGGGCCCACAGATACGCAGTATTTT. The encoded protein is CASSLEGLAGGPTDTQYF.

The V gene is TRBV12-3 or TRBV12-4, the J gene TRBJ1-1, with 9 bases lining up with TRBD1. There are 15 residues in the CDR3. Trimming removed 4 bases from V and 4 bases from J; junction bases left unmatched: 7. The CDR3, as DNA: TGTGCCAGCAGTTACTTACAGGGGGCAGGCACTGAAGCTTTCTTT. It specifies CASSYLQGAGTEAFF.

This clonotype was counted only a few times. CDR3 sequence reads: CASSLAGRAPAGVGANVLTF. CDR3 DNA: TGTGCCAGCAGCTTGGCCGGCAGGGCACCAGCGGGGGTAGGGGCCAACGTCCTGACTTTC. J is TRBJ2-6 and V is TRBV5-8; TRBD2 aligns across 8 bases. V was clipped by 0 bases and J by 4 bases; unmatched bases: 15. Germline V gene data show CDR1 as SGHTS and CDR2 as YDEGEE. This CDR3 comprises 20 residues.

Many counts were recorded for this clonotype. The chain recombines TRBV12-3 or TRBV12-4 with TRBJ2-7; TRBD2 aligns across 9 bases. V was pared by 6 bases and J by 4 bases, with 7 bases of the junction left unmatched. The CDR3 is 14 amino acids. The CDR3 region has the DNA TGTGCCAGCAGCCGTAGCGGGGGAGTTTACGAGCAGTACTTC. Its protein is CASSRSGGVYEQYF.